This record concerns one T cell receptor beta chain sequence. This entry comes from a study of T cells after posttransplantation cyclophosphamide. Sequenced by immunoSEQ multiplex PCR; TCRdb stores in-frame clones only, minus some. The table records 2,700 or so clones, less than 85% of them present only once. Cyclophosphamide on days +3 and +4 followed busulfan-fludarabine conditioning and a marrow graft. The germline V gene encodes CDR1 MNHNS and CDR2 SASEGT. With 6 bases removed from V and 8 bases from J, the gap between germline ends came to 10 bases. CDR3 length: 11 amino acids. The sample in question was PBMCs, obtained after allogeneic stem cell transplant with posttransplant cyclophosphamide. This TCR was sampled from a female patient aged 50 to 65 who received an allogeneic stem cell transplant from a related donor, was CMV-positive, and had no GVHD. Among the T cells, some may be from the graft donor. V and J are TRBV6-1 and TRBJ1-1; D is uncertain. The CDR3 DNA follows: TGTGCCAGCAGGGGCCTCCTCGAAGCTTTCTTT. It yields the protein CASRGLLEAFF.